This T cell receptor beta chain was recorded in a study of blood T cells in healthy people across ages. PCR was performed a second time for about 7 to 12 cycles using a sample-barcoded 5' primer and a J-beta primer mix. TCRdb redid the calling of the 5' RACE reads with MiXCR, one entry per CDR3 protein. The sample includes roughly 1.9 million distinct CDR3 sequences, about two fifths of them seen just once. V was cut by 5 bases and J by 2 bases, with 19 bases left in between. CDR3 size: 16 residues. The germline V gene encodes CDR1 LNHNV and CDR2 YYDKDF (reference sequence). In this sample, this clonotype turned up a few times.

The chain is built from TRBV15 and TRBJ2-7; D may be TRBD2 (5 bases). This receptor was obtained from a human donor in good health. The sample consisted of blood. Here the CDR3 reads CATSAPRSAEAYEQYF. The CDR3 nucleotides are TGTGCCACCAGCGCCCCCCGGTCAGCGGAGGCCTACGAGCAGTACTTC.